This TCR beta chain was recovered during a study of T cells in Graves' hyperthyroidism and ophthalmopathy (dated by TCRdb to about 2019). A note on the overall study: Peripheral blood samples were taken at the time of initial diagnosis, prior to any treatment. To identify TCR V-J signatures that set the groups apart, the researchers used a discovery cohort of more than 95 patients, made up of some 41 with Graves' ophthalmopathy and around 58 with stable Graves' hyperthyroidism. An independent validation cohort of under 20 hyperthyroidism patients and approximately 17 patients who later progressed to ophthalmopathy tested prospective prediction of ophthalmopathy. The roughly 90 discovery patients were divided at random into training and test sets in a 7:3 ratio. In six Graves' hyperthyroidism patients, the study also compared T-cell repertoires from thyroid tissue with T-cell repertoires from blood. After sampling, hyperthyroidism patients received methimazole starting at 30 mg daily, and ophthalmopathy patients received high-dose intravenous methylprednisolone. TCR Vbeta CDR3 sequencing of around 130 peripheral blood samples (under 45 ophthalmopathy, around 80 hyperthyroidism and about 17 progressor patients) is reported in the paper.

The TCR beta CDR3 regions were amplified from the RNA transcripts. A first-round RT-PCR of the TCR CDR3 used the HTBI primer set with the Qiagen OneStep RT-PCR kit. Libraries were constructed in a second round of multiplex PCR, after which size selection and purification were carried out. The libraries were sequenced on an Illumina HiSeq2000 using paired-end 100 bp reads. The authors' pipeline ran thus. SOAPnuke was used to process the raw data, throwing out any read that contained adapters or uncalled bases, had a mean Phred below 15, or lacked an exact constant-primer or identifier match. COPE v1.2.5 was used to merge high-quality paired reads, and clonotypes were defined as unique nucleotide sequences. MiTCR v1.1 was used to align clonotypes to the IMGT TRBV, TRBD and TRBJ reference segments. The analysis was restricted to V-J combinations with a frequency above 0.0001, which together covered just over 99% of the repertoires. The TCS score was defined as F50 (clonal expansion) divided by E x V (chaos), with BLOSUM62-based TCRdist calculated between CDR3 peptides within each V-J. Welch's t-statistics and random forest reduced around 510 V-J features to around 14, which were used in a naive Bayes classifier (R e1071). TCRdb reprocessed the public reads (quality trimming at Q25 with fastp, clone calling with MiXCR) and kept in-frame beta chains. When rows share a CDR3 protein, they turn into one entry using the most common DNA and genes. The V and J calls were determined by TCRdb, not by the authors. The sample table holds under 450,000 distinct CDR3 sequences, of which 15% to 19% were seen once. The ten top clones hold 7.5% to 8% of the sample.

V has 6 bases trimmed and J has 6 bases trimmed; junction bases matching no gene number 5. CDR3 length: 12 amino acids, cysteine to phenylalanine. Here the CDR3 DNA is all that survives: 36 bases in frame from base 1. CDR1 and CDR2, per the germline V gene (reference sequence), are SEHNR and FQNEAQ. Overall results and qualifications from the work: No statistical method was used to set the sample size in advance, and investigators knew the group allocation. Most expanded thyroid clonotypes (frequency above 0.001) were also detected in blood, suggesting blood repertoires may reflect thyroid immune responses. In cross-validation, a model built on a 13 V-J signature told ophthalmopathy apart from stable hyperthyroidism with 85% to 90% sensitivity and approximately 81% specificity, and in testing the same model reached 80%/75%. In validation, the model predicted progression to ophthalmopathy a median of roughly 6.1 months before onset, with roughly 70% sensitivity and 72.22% specificity.

In its sample, this clonotype was seen many times. The target of this receptor is not known. Within one base of it there is no much larger clone, and no base qualities were kept. Stable Graves' hyperthyroidism was defined as the absence of progression to ophthalmopathy over 18 months of follow-up. Hyperthyroidism patients were newly diagnosed, with disease duration under 2 months, and aged 18 to 65 years. The study excluded patients with uncontrolled infections, other autoimmune diseases, pregnancy or lactation. Diagnoses were based on clinical symptoms, serum thyroxine and TRAb, thyroid ultrasound and orbital computed tomography. PBMCs were isolated from approximately 10 ml of fresh peripheral blood by Ficoll-Paque density gradient centrifugation. Total RNA was extracted with Trizol reagent, and quality was checked on an Agilent 2100 Bioanalyzer.

Input material: blood. The V and J segments used are TRBV7-9 and TRBJ2-7, and TRBD1 aligns with 7 junction nucleotides. The receptor comes from a woman under 30 with Graves' hyperthyroidism. CDR3 reads: CASRQTGSEQYF. In nucleotides, the sequence is TGTGCCAGCAGACAGACAGGGTCCGAGCAGTACTTC.